The clone carrying this T cell receptor beta chain was found a few times. V was pared by 7 bases and J by 4 bases, with 6 bases of the junction left unmatched. CDR1 and CDR2 (germline): LNHDA, SQIVND (reference sequence). The CDR3 is 14 residues long. TCRdb reprocessed the 5' RACE reads with MiXCR, giving one entry per CDR3 protein. Of 68,000 or so distinct CDR3 sequences in the sample, 12% were seen once. The data stem from a study of early T cells in non-severe SARS-CoV-2 infection. The rearrangement uses TRBV19 and TRBJ1-2; TRBD1 aligns across 10 bases. The material sequenced was whole blood. The TCR sequence derives from an adult who was a healthcare worker with PCR-confirmed SARS-CoV-2 infection or an uninfected control (not recorded which). The CDR3 here is CASTKGDRGYGYTF. Here the CDR3 DNA reads TGTGCCAGTACAAAAGGGGACAGGGGCTATGGCTACACCTTC.